The TCR beta chain described here comes from a study of blood T cell repertoires in COVID-19. Study-level information: The United States, Italy and Spain supplied acute and convalescent COVID-19 samples. The cDNA or gDNA used as material had been derived from T cells, B-cell-depleted T cells, or PBMCs.

Looked up from germline, CDR1 is SEHNR and CDR2 is FQNEAQ (reference sequence). With V trimmed by 9 bases and J by 9 bases, 10 bases remained unmatched. The CDR3 is 12 amino acids. Clones were sequenced by immunoSEQ multiplex PCR, and TCRdb holds only the in-frame ones, with some missing. The data contain about 190,000 clones, 88% of them singletons. This clonotype was obtained from a man aged 25-40 years with acute or convalescent COVID-19. The chain couples TRBV7-9 to TRBJ2-7, with 8 positions matching TRBD1. Sequenced material: peripheral blood. The CDR3 DNA reads TGTGCCAGTGACAGGGGAGGCGCACGGCAGTACTTC. Its protein product is CASDRGGARQYF.